This note documents a single T cell receptor beta chain sequence. Antigen: not known. This specimen belongs to a study of vaccination and CD4 T cells after COVID-19. The Oncomine TCR Beta short-read assay generated sequence data from the DNA of cultured CD4+ T cells. Each CDR3 protein is one row after TCRdb ran MiXCR on the PCR reads. The table lists 9,500 to 12,000 distinct CDR3 sequences, 55% to 60% of them singletons, with 25% to 35% in the top ten. V gave up 6 bases and J gave up 4 bases; unmatched junction bases: 4. The CDR3 consists of 13 residues. Germline lookup yields CDR1 DFQATT and CDR2 SNEGSKA (reference sequence). Noted treatment: approximately 9-day PBMC culture with coronavirus spike peptide pools or control peptides (ViraFEST assay).

The source is a human donor who had recovered from COVID-19. Sequenced input: CD4+ T cells from blood, cultured in vitro. V usage is TRBV20-1 and J usage is TRBJ2-4; 9 bases are shared with TRBD1. The CDR3 spells CSALGQGKNIQYF. For the CDR3, the DNA is TGCAGTGCCCTGGGACAGGGAAAAAACATTCAGTACTTC.